Following are 12 T cell receptor beta chains from one sample sequenced in a study of monozygotic twins with inflammatory bowel disease. TCRdb reprocessed the 5' RACE reads, keeping one entry per CDR3 protein, no DNA. Listed are some 190,000 distinct CDR3 sequences; roughly 7.5% falls within the top ten. What was sequenced was blood. The receptors shown here come from a human donor with ulcerative colitis or Crohn's disease, or a healthy co-twin of an affected twin (not recorded which).

This sequence joins TRBV24-1 and TRBJ2-5; TCRdb's assignment of TRBD2 cannot be checked, as there is no DNA. Per germline, CDR1 KGHDR and CDR2 SFDVKD. The CDR3 length is 16 residues. This CDR3 is CATSEGSSGTQETQYF.

J is TRBJ2-2 and V is TRBV4-1; the TCRdb D gene call, TRBD1, has no DNA to confirm it. The germline V gene encodes CDR1 MGHRA and CDR2 YSYEKL. CDR3 length: 15 amino acids. The CDR3 reads CASSQEGRDSWELFF.

The genes are TRBV4-2 and TRBJ1-5. Germline V gene sequence: CDR1 LGHNA, CDR2 YNFKEQ. This CDR3 has 18 amino acids. This CDR3 reads CASGRSPDGPDRNQPQHF.

V usage is TRBV7-2 and J usage is TRBJ1-6; there is no DNA to check the TCRdb D call of TRBD1. The CDR3 extends over 13 amino acids. CDR1 and CDR2 (germline): SGHTA, FQGNSA. This chain's CDR3 is CASSSEGARSLHF.

The V gene is TRBV9, the J gene TRBJ2-7; TCRdb proposes TRBD1, but this gene call is untestable without DNA. Germline assignment: CDR1 SGDLS and CDR2 YYNGEE. CDR3 length equals 16 residues. CDR3 protein: CASSVAGTGSYYEQYF. The full variable domain, its missing parts supplied by reference TRBV9 and TRBJ2-7, is DSGVTQTPKHLITATGQRVTLRCSPRSGDLSVYWYQQSLDQGLQFLIQYYNGEERAKGNILERFSAQQFPDLHSELNLSSLELGDSALYFCASSVAGTGSYYEQYFGPGTRLTVT.

The chain links TRBV5-8 to TRBJ1-6; TCRdb returns TRBD1, unconfirmable since there is no DNA. The CDR3 extends over 13 amino acids. Germline V CDR1 and CDR2: SGHTS, YDEGEE. The CDR3 reads CASSPRGYSPLHF.

The gene calls are TRBV7-2 and TRBJ2-7; TCRdb gives TRBD1 as the D gene, but with no DNA this cannot be confirmed. This CDR3 region has 16 residues. The germline V gene has CDR1 SGHTA and CDR2 FQGNSA. CDR3 amino acids: CASSPPGRQTGSEQYF.

The chain is built from TRBV27 and TRBJ1-2. The CDR3 length is 13 residues. Germline V CDR1 and CDR2: MNHEY, SMNVEV (reference sequence). CDR3: CASRRGPQSLYTF.

The J gene is TRBJ2-7, the V gene TRBV19; lacking DNA, the TRBD1 call made by TCRdb goes unchecked. The CDR3 consists of 16 residues. Germline V gives CDR1 LNHDA, CDR2 SQIVND (reference sequence). The chain's CDR3 is CASSSPGQGRSYEQYF. The full variable domain, rest sourced from reference TRBV19 and TRBJ2-7, is DGGITQSPKYLFRKEGQNVTLSCEQNLNHDAMYWYRQDPGQGLRLIYYSQIVNDFQKGDIAEGYSVSREKKESFPLTVTSAQKNPTAFYLCASSSPGQGRSYEQYFGPGTRLTVT.

This chain uses TRBV4-1 with TRBJ2-1. Germline V CDR1 and CDR2: MGHRA, YSYEKL. The length of the CDR3 is 15 residues. The CDR3: CASSQEGSSYNEQFF.

The V gene is TRBV6-5, the J gene TRBJ1-1; with no DNA, the TCRdb D assignment of TRBD1 cannot be verified. Looked up from germline, CDR1 is MNHEY and CDR2 is SVGAGI. This CDR3 is built from 13 residues. CDR3 region: CASSRGPDVEAFF.

The chain joins TRBV12-3 or TRBV12-4 to TRBJ2-5. This CDR3 has 12 residues. CDR3 sequence: CASSFESKAQYF.